This T cell receptor (beta chain) was recovered during a study of T cell repertoires in cytomegalovirus infection. TCRdb re-derived calls from the reads in MiXCR, one entry per CDR3 protein. The sample shows roughly 100,000 distinct CDR3 sequences, 35% to 50% of them seen only once. The CDR3 totals 17 residues. Germline-derived CDR1 and CDR2 are SGHDT and YYEEEE. The V segment lost 1 base and the J segment 5 bases; nucleotides outside the gene matches: 11. This clonotype has only a few counts. Its specificity is not known. This clonotype was sampled from a human donor in good health (CMV status not recorded). Some clones in this sample may be carry-over from other donors' samples. The chain joins TRBV5-6 to TRBJ2-5; 10 positions agree with TRBD2. The sample in question was CD8+ T cells from cultured PBMCs, obtained from culture after CMV antigen stimulation. The CDR3, as DNA: TGTGCCAGCAGCTTGTTTTCAGCGGGGGGGAATGTCGAGACCCAGTACTTC. Translating it yields CASSLFSAGGNVETQYF.